This record covers a single T cell receptor (beta chain). Its cognate antigen is unknown. TCRdb fed the reads into MiXCR, producing one record per CDR3 protein. The sample yields 150,000 to 200,000 distinct CDR3 sequences, about a fifth seen once. The data were taken from a study of T cell repertoires in cytomegalovirus infection. The CDR3 is 15 amino acids. Germline V gene lookup returns CDR1 WNHNN and CDR2 SYGVQD (reference sequence). V was shortened by 0 bases and J by 0 bases, with 8 bases between the two germline ends. The receptor was derived from a human donor in good health (CMV status not recorded). Some clones in this sample may be carry-over from other donors' samples. The rearrangement uses TRBV10-1 and TRBJ1-1; tentatively, D is TRBD1 (6 bases). Sample: CD8+ T cells from cultured PBMCs, taken from culture after CMV antigen stimulation. The CDR3 DNA reads TGCGCCAGCAGTGAGTCGGACAGCCTGAACACTGAAGCTTTCTTT. Translating gives CASSESDSLNTEAFF.